These 31 T cell receptor beta chains came from one sample sequenced in a study of cytomegalovirus exposure and HLA in healthy donors (dated by TCRdb to 2017 to 2019). Library preparation employed the immunoSEQ multiplex PCR assay. A mixture of 60 forward primers for TCR Vbeta segments and 13 reverse primers for TCR Jbeta segments was used in the multiplex PCR. The table comes from immuneACCESS by way of TCRdb, which keeps in-frame sequences with V and J called. Part of the clones is missing from these tables; in studies checked, under half for an unresolved V gene and the rest for unknown reasons. This sample gives 62,000 or so clones in total; roughly 80% of them show up just once. The ten largest account for more than 3.5% of the sample. The specimen sequenced was PBMCs. These receptors came from a man aged 30-40 years in good health and CMV-seronegative.

The chain links TRBV19 to TRBJ1-1; D perhaps matches TRBD1 (5 bases). V lost 3 bases, J lost 0 bases, and 11 bases lay in between. Germline-derived CDR1 and CDR2 are LNHDA and SQIVND (reference sequence). The CDR3 runs to 15 residues. The CDR3: CASSMGQLMNTEAFF. The CDR3 DNA reads TGTGCCAGTAGTATGGGGCAGCTCATGAACACTGAAGCTTTCTTT.

The gene calls are TRBV6-6 and TRBJ2-1; D is uncertain. The CDR3 sequence is 13 residues long. The germline V and J ends were trimmed by 1 base and 7 bases, with 8 bases remaining between them. From germline, CDR1 is MNHNY and CDR2 SVGAGI (reference sequence). The CDR3 bases are TGTGCCAGCAGTTACTTCCTAGTAAATGAGCAGTTCTTC. Amino acids: CASSYFLVNEQFF.

This clone was detected once. This sample also contains other DNA sequences that code for the same CDR3. J is TRBJ1-1 and V is TRBV10-1; TRBD1 agrees at 8 bases. Per germline, CDR1 WNHNN and CDR2 SYGVQD (reference sequence). The CDR3 has 12 residues. V dropped 9 bases and J dropped 10; count of bases not matched to a gene: 10. The CDR3 is CASLRGREVAFF. CDR3 nucleotides: TGCGCCAGTCTCAGGGGGCGAGAAGTAGCTTTCTTT.

J is TRBJ2-7 and V is TRBV18, with 10 bases identical to TRBD2. Germline trimming cut 3 bases from V and 3 bases from J; bases unmatched to any gene: 8. The CDR3 contains 16 residues. Per germline, CDR1 KGHSH and CDR2 LQKENI. Written as DNA, the CDR3 is TGTGCCAGCTCACCTGAAGGACTAGCGGTGCTCTACGAGCAGTACTTC. Amino acids: CASSPEGLAVLYEQYF.

DNA of the CDR3: TGCGCCAGCCTTCGAGGCGGTGACGAGCAGTACTTC. Translated, it gives CASLRGGDEQYF. This chain connects TRBV4-3 to TRBJ2-7; unclear D gene. There are 12 residues in the CDR3. Germline CDR1 is LGHNA and CDR2 is YSLEER. Trimming cost V 8 bases and J 5 bases, with 13 bases left between them.

The chain uses TRBV7-8 and TRBJ2-3; 14 nucleotides line up with TRBD2. The CDR3 is made up of 19 amino acids. Losses at the gene ends were 5 bases for V and 3 bases for J; bases not matched to a gene: 13. In germline, CDR1 is SGHVS, CDR2 FQNEAQ. CDR3 amino acids: CASSDTGTSGGFLTDTQYF. The CDR3 DNA reads TGTGCCAGCAGCGACACCGGGACTAGCGGGGGCTTTTTAACAGATACGCAGTATTTT. Full variable domain (rest looked up from reference TRBV7-8 and TRBJ2-3): GAGVSQSPRYKVAKRGQDVALRCDPISGHVSLFWYQQALGQGPEFLTYFQNEAQLDKSGLPSDRFFAERPEGSVSTLKIQRTQQEDSAVYLCASSDTGTSGGFLTDTQYFGPGTRLTVL.

V is TRBV6-1 and J is TRBJ2-2; D may be TRBD2 (6 bases). In germline, CDR1 is MNHNS, CDR2 SASEGT. V was clipped by 4 bases and J by 3 bases, with 9 bases between them. The CDR3 has 14 amino acids. CDR3 region: CASSARGYTGELFF. The CDR3 coding sequence is TGTGCCAGCAGTGCTCGGGGGTACACCGGGGAGCTGTTTTTT.

The V gene is TRBV9, the J gene TRBJ1-6; perhaps TRBD1 as D (6 bases). In germline, CDR1 is SGDLS, CDR2 YYNGEE. The CDR3 is 14 residues long. V dropped 1 base and J dropped 9 bases, with 11 bases sitting between them. For the CDR3, the DNA is TGTGCCAGCAGCGTACAGGGGCTAATTTCACCCCTCCACTTT. Protein: CASSVQGLISPLHF.

The V and J genes are TRBV11-2 and TRBJ2-7; 11 nucleotides line up with TRBD1. This CDR3 has 14 amino acids. Trimming cost V 6 bases and J 3 bases; bases outside gene matches: 4. Germline loops: CDR1 SGHAT, CDR2 FQNNGV. This CDR3 is CASRGQGVVYEQYF. The CDR3 region has the DNA TGTGCCAGCAGGGGACAGGGGGTAGTCTACGAGCAGTACTTC.

This clone was detected only once. This chain connects TRBV7-7 to TRBJ1-2, with 8 bases matching TRBD1. Looked up from germline, CDR1 is SSHAT and CDR2 is FNYEAQ (reference sequence). The CDR3 runs to 13 residues. The CDR3 bases are TGTGCTAGCGGACAGGGATGTAACTATGGCTACACCTTC. Amino acids: CASGQGCNYGYTF.

CDR3 nucleotides: TGTGCCAGCAGCTCAACTAGGGCCTACGAGCAGTACTTC. It is translated as CASSSTRAYEQYF. This chain uses TRBV5-8 with TRBJ2-7; TRBD2 is a possible D gene (5 bases). The CDR3 consists of 13 residues. V was cut by 3 bases and J by 2 bases, with 9 bases left in between. Germline V gene sequence: CDR1 SGHTS, CDR2 YDEGEE. The full variable domain, in which reference TRBV5-8 and TRBJ2-7 provide the parts outside the CDR3, is EAGVTQSPTHLIKTRGQQATLRCSPISGHTSVYWYQQALGLGLQFLLWYDEGEERNRGNFPPRFSGRQFPNYSSELNVNALELEDSALYLCASSSTRAYEQYFGPGTRLTVT.

The chain uses TRBV19 and TRBJ2-3; 8 bases are a match to TRBD2. The CDR3 covers 16 residues. In germline, CDR1 is LNHDA, CDR2 SQIVND (reference sequence). With 5 bases clipped from V and 4 bases from J, the junction kept 11 bases outside the gene matches. CDR3 residues: CASSERTSRTPDTQYF. The CDR3 DNA reads TGTGCCAGTAGTGAACGGACTAGCCGGACCCCAGATACGCAGTATTTT.

The V and J genes are TRBV4-2 and TRBJ1-4; the D is unclear. The CDR3 totals 12 residues. Germline V CDR1 and CDR2: LGHNA, YNFKEQ. V lost 4 bases and J lost 7, with 7 bases in between. The CDR3 reads CASSPAGEKLFF. The CDR3 nucleotides read TGTGCCAGCAGCCCAGCGGGTGAAAAACTGTTTTTT.

The J gene is TRBJ1-1, the V gene TRBV15; maybe TRBD1 (5 bases). CDR1 is LNHNV, CDR2 YYDKDF, per germline (reference sequence). The V end was cut by 2 bases, the J end by 4 bases, with 14 bases between. This CDR3 is built from 15 residues. Here the CDR3 DNA reads TGTGCCACCAGCAGAACCGGGCCCCAGGGCACTGAAGCTTTCTTT. The encoded protein is CATSRTGPQGTEAFF.

This clone was recorded only once. V gene TRBV9 combines with J gene TRBJ2-5; possibly TRBD1 for D (6 bases). The germline V gene encodes CDR1 SGDLS and CDR2 YYNGEE. The CDR3 covers 14 residues. Trimming took off 3 bases at V and 1 base at J, with 10 bases between the two ends. The CDR3 DNA sequence: TGTGCCAGCAGCGCAGGACAGCTCCAAGAGACCCAGTACTTC. Amino acids: CASSAGQLQETQYF.

V and J are TRBV18 and TRBJ2-7, with 9 bases that match TRBD2. Germline CDR1 is KGHSH and CDR2 is LQKENI. The CDR3 runs to 16 residues. After removal of 3 bases from V and 2 bases from J, the junction contained 8 bases not matched to a gene. CDR3 bases: TGTGCCAGCTCACCCGTATCCGGGACTAGCACCTACGAGCAGTACTTC. It encodes CASSPVSGTSTYEQYF.

V is TRBV18 and J is TRBJ2-5; 9 bases map to TRBD1. Germline V lookup: CDR1 KGHSH, CDR2 LQKENI. Trimming cost V 4 bases and J 5 bases; bases outside gene matches: 8. CDR3 length equals 15 residues. For the CDR3, the DNA is TGTGCCAGCTCACAAGGACAGGGGACGTGGGAGACCCAGTACTTC. This translates into CASSQGQGTWETQYF.

The chain joins TRBV9 to TRBJ2-2, with 11 bases lining up with TRBD2. Losses at the gene ends were 4 bases for V and 4 bases for J; bases not matched to a gene: 9. This CDR3 comprises 17 residues. The germline CDR1 and CDR2 sequences are SGDLS and YYNGEE. CDR3 bases: TGTGCCAGCAGCCAGGCTAGCGGGGGGTCGGGCACCGGGGAGCTGTTTTTT. This encodes CASSQASGGSGTGELFF.

V and J are TRBV7-6 and TRBJ2-7; maybe TRBD1 (5 bases). V shed 1 base and J shed 6 bases, with 16 bases lying between them. Germline V gene lookup returns CDR1 SGHVS and CDR2 FNYEAQ. This CDR3 region has 15 residues. The CDR3 loop is CASSLGGGRVAEQYF. The CDR3, as DNA: TGTGCCAGCAGCTTAGGGGGTGGCAGGGTCGCCGAGCAGTACTTC.

This rearrangement joins TRBV11-2 to TRBJ2-7, with D tentatively TRBD2 (6 bases). This CDR3 has 14 residues. The V end lost 2 bases, the J end lost 7 bases, and 15 bases lay between the germline ends. From germline, CDR1 is SGHAT and CDR2 FQNNGV. As DNA, the CDR3 is TGTGCCAGCAGCTTATACGGAGGGATGAGTGAGCAGTACTTC. It yields the protein CASSLYGGMSEQYF.

The chain carries TRBV4-2 and TRBJ2-2, with 8 bases lining up with TRBD2. The J segment lost 7 bases and the V segment lost 3 bases, leaving 4 bases of the junction unmatched. Germline lookup yields CDR1 LGHNA and CDR2 YNFKEQ. The CDR3 runs 14 residues. This CDR3 is CASSQTSVGGELFF. CDR3 in DNA: TGTGCCAGCAGCCAGACTAGCGTGGGCGGGGAGCTGTTTTTT.

The DNA of the CDR3 is TGTGCCATCGGAATTCGGGGGAGCACAGATACGCAGTATTTT. It codes for CAIGIRGSTDTQYF. The chain uses TRBV10-3 and TRBJ2-3, with D possibly TRBD2 on 6 matching bases. Germline CDR1 ENHRY, CDR2 SYGVKD. The CDR3 length is 14 residues. V lost 8 bases and J lost 0, with 12 bases in between.

The chain combines TRBV10-3 with TRBJ2-7; the match to TRBD1 covers 12 bases. The CDR3 loop spans 13 amino acids. CDR1 is ENHRY, CDR2 SYGVKD, per germline. V was clipped by 7 bases and J by 5 bases; unmatched bases: 3. CDR3 in DNA: TGTGCCATCAAGGGACAGGGGGCGGACGAGCAGTACTTC. This sequence encodes CAIKGQGADEQYF.

This chain uses TRBV14 with TRBJ1-1; D is perhaps TRBD1 (5 bases). CDR3 length: 15 amino acids. Trimming left V 1 base short and J 0 bases short, with 9 bases between. CDR1 and CDR2 (germline): SGHDN, FVKESK. CDR3 loop: CASSQVGAMNTEAFF. The CDR3 nucleotides read TGTGCCAGCAGCCAAGTTGGGGCCATGAACACTGAAGCTTTCTTT.

The chain combines TRBV13 with TRBJ2-1; D is perhaps TRBD2 (6 bases). This CDR3 comprises 16 residues. Trimming cost V 0 bases and J 3 bases, with 12 bases left between them. Per germline, CDR1 PRHDT and CDR2 FYEKMQ (reference sequence). The CDR3 region has the DNA TGTGCCAGCAGCTTAGGCCATCGGACTAACTACAATGAGCAGTTCTTC. Translating it yields CASSLGHRTNYNEQFF.

The chain couples TRBV12-5 to TRBJ2-7; TRBD1 matches at 9 bases. Germline V gives CDR1 LGHNT, CDR2 FRNRAP. This CDR3 is built from 17 residues. Germline trimming cut 2 bases from V and 3 bases from J; bases unmatched to any gene: 11. DNA of the CDR3: TGTGCTAGTGGTTTGCCCCCAAAGGGACAGGGCATCTACGAGCAGTACTTC. Residues: CASGLPPKGQGIYEQYF.

This clone was detected once. The V call is TRBV11-1, the J call TRBJ1-1; D not resolved. The CDR3 extends over 13 amino acids. V was cut by 5 bases and J by 5 bases, with 12 bases left in between. From germline, CDR1 is SGHAT and CDR2 FQDESV (reference sequence). Written as DNA, the CDR3 is TGTGCCAGCAGCGTTAATCCGGGTACTGAAGCTTTCTTT. Translating gives CASSVNPGTEAFF.

The J gene is TRBJ2-6, the V gene TRBV5-1, with D perhaps matching TRBD1 (6 bases). Germline lookup yields CDR1 SGHRS and CDR2 YFSETQ. This CDR3 is 16 amino acids long. Trimming removed 5 bases at V and 4 bases at J, with 16 bases between. CDR3 nucleotides: TGCGCCAGCAGACCGGGACAAGCCCCCGGGGCCAACGTCCTGACTTTC. This translates into CASRPGQAPGANVLTF.

This rearrangement joins TRBV4-3 to TRBJ1-6; D may be TRBD1 (6 bases). The V and J ends lost 4 bases and 2 bases respectively, with 12 bases between them. Germline values: CDR1 LGHNA, CDR2 YSLEER. CDR3 length: 16 residues. CDR3 amino acids: CASSPDGQTYNSPLHF. The CDR3 DNA reads TGCGCCAGCAGCCCCGACGGACAGACCTATAATTCACCCCTCCACTTT.

The chain joins TRBV7-2 to TRBJ2-1, with D possibly matching TRBD2 (6 bases). The length of the CDR3 is 17 residues. Trimming pared 6 bases from V and 4 bases from J, leaving 22 bases between. CDR1 is SGHTA and CDR2 is FQGNSA in the germline V gene. The DNA for the CDR3 is TGTGCCAGCAGTCACCCGGGACTCCCTGACCCATACAATGAGCAGTTCTTC. Amino acid sequence: CASSHPGLPDPYNEQFF.

J is TRBJ2-2 and V is TRBV7-2, with a weak D call TRBD1 (5 bases). This CDR3 is built from 15 residues. With 8 bases removed from V and 4 bases from J, the gap between germline ends came to 17 bases. Germline V gene lookup returns CDR1 SGHTA and CDR2 FQGNSA. CDR3 nucleotide sequence: TGTGCCAGCCCTCCGGTAGGGGTAGGCACCGGGGAGCTGTTTTTT. Its translation: CASPPVGVGTGELFF. Variable domain in full (rest from reference TRBV7-2 and TRBJ2-2): GAGVSQSPSNKVTEKGKDVELRCDPISGHTALYWYRQSLGQGLEFLIYFQGNSAPDKSGLPSDRFSAERTGGSVSTLTIQRTQQEDSAVYLCASPPVGVGTGELFFGEGSRLTVL.